A single TCR beta chain is shown here with its context. Its antigen is unknown. The sample originates from a study of T cell clonotyping in hematopoietic cell transplantation. The sample's time point: recipient sample about 28 days before transplant, after cytoreduction. Study results and caveats: No sorting was done, leaving CD4 and CD8 contributions mixed.

V lost 5 bases and J 6 bases, leaving 10 bases between the germline ends. From germline, CDR1 is SQVTM and CDR2 ANQGSEA. The CDR3 is made up of 12 amino acids. The table came from immunoSEQ multiplex PCR; TCRdb's copy has only in-frame clones and leaves some out. Among tens of thousands of clones listed, 90% to 95% were seen once. The receptor's source is a man aged 35 to 55 with chronic myeloid leukemia. Some clones in this sample may be carry-over from other donors' samples. The chain has TRBV29-1 and TRBJ1-4; D possibly corresponds to TRBD1 (5 bases). This specimen was peripheral blood mononuclear cells, taken before stem cell transplant. The CDR3, as DNA: TGCAGCGTTAGGGGAGTGGATGAAAAACTGTTTTTT. It specifies CSVRGVDEKLFF.